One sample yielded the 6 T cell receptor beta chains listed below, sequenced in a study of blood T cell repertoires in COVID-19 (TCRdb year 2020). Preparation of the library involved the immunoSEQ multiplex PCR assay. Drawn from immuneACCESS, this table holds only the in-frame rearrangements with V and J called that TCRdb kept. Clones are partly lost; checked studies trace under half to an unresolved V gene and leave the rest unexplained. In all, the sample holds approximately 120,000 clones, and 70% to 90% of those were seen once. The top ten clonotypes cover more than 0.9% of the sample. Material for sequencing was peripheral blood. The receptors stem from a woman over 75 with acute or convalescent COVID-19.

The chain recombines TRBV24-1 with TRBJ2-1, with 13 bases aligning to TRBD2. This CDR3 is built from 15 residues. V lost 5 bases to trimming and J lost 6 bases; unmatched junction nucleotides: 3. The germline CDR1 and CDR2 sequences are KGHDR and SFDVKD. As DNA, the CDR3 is TGTGCCACCAGTGGAGGACTAGCGGGAGTCAATGAGCAGTTCTTC. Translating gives CATSGGLAGVNEQFF.

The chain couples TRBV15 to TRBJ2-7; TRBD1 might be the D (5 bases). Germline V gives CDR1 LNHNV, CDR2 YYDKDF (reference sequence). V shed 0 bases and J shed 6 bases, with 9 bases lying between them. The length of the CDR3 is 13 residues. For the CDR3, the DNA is TGTGCCACCAGCAGAGATCAAAGGGGCGAGCAGTACTTC. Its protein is CATSRDQRGEQYF.

The CDR3, as DNA: TGTGCCAGCAGCTGGAAGGGACAGGGCTATGGCTACACCTTC. Its protein product is CASSWKGQGYGYTF. The chain joins TRBV5-8 to TRBJ1-2; 9 nucleotides align to TRBD1. Per germline, CDR1 SGHTS and CDR2 YDEGEE. This CDR3 is built from 14 residues. The J segment lost 4 bases and the V segment lost 3 bases, leaving 4 bases of the junction unmatched.

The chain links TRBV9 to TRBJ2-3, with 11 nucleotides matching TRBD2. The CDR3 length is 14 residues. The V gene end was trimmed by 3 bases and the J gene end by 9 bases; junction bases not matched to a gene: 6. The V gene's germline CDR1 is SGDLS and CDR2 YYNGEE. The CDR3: CASSGGLAGETQYF. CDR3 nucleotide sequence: TGTGCCAGCAGCGGAGGACTAGCGGGCGAAACGCAGTATTTT.

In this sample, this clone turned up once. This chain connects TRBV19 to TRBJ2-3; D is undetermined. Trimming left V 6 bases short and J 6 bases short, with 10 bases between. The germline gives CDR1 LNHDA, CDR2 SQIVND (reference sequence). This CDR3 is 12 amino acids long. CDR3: CASSRGPDTQYF. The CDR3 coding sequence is TGTGCCAGTAGCAGAGGTCCGGATACGCAGTATTTT.

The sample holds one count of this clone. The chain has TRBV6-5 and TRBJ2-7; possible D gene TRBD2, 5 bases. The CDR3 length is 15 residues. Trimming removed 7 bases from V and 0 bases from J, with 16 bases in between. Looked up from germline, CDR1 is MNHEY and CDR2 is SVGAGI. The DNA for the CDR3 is TGTGCCAGCACCCCATCTCGGGGTTTCTCCTACGAGCAGTACTTC. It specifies CASTPSRGFSYEQYF.